The 17 T cell receptor beta chains reported below all come from one sample, sequenced in a study of cytomegalovirus exposure and HLA in healthy donors. Amplification used 60 Vbeta primers and 13 Jbeta primers. The repertoire was sequenced with immunoSEQ multiplex PCR; TCRdb's copy has only in-frame clones and lacks some. The table lists some 120,000 clones, roughly 70% of them singletons. Sequenced: PBMCs. The origin of the receptors is a man aged 40-55 years in good health and CMV-seropositive.

The V call is TRBV27, the J call TRBJ2-1; 9 bases align to TRBD2. The germline V gene has CDR1 MNHEY and CDR2 SMNVEV (reference sequence). Trimming removed 5 bases from V and 5 bases from J; junction bases left unmatched: 4. The CDR3 spans 14 residues. CDR3 residues: CASSRGGAHNEQFF. As DNA, the CDR3 is TGTGCCAGCAGTCGCGGGGGGGCCCACAATGAGCAGTTCTTC.

This clone appeared a few times. The chain uses TRBV28 and TRBJ1-5; 9 bases match TRBD1. Germline trimming cut 5 bases from V and 2 bases from J; bases unmatched to any gene: 7. Germline lookup yields CDR1 MDHEN and CDR2 SYDVKM. This CDR3 has 16 amino acids. The CDR3 region is CASSPGDRAGNQPQHF. CDR3 DNA: TGTGCCAGCAGTCCCGGGGACAGGGCGGGCAATCAGCCCCAGCATTTT.

The rearrangement links TRBV7-6 to TRBJ1-2; D is perhaps TRBD1 (5 bases). Looked up from germline, CDR1 is SGHVS and CDR2 is FNYEAQ. CDR3 length: 14 amino acids. V lost 3 bases and J 6 bases, leaving 14 bases between the germline ends. The CDR3 reads CASSFPGGGDGYTF. The DNA of the CDR3 is TGTGCCAGCAGCTTCCCCGGGGGAGGGGATGGCTACACCTTC.

The chain employs TRBV19 and TRBJ2-2; 8 nucleotides line up with TRBD2. The CDR3 spans 14 residues. V lost 8 bases to trimming and J lost 5 bases; unmatched junction nucleotides: 7. The germline gives CDR1 LNHDA, CDR2 SQIVND (reference sequence). The chain's CDR3 is CASSAGVRTGELFF. In DNA, the CDR3 is TGTGCCAGTTCAGCGGGAGTTCGAACCGGGGAGCTGTTTTTT.

This chain's CDR3 is CASSPTGLAEAFF. The CDR3 DNA follows: TGCGCCAGCAGCCCGACAGGGTTGGCGGAAGCTTTCTTT. This sequence joins TRBV4-1 and TRBJ1-1; 7 bases align to TRBD1. J gave up 8 bases and V 4 bases, and 7 bases lay outside the gene matches. This CDR3 comprises 13 residues. Germline V gives CDR1 MGHRA, CDR2 YSYEKL.

The chain employs TRBV28 and TRBJ2-7, with 10 bases aligning to TRBD1. From germline, CDR1 is MDHEN and CDR2 SYDVKM. The CDR3 totals 15 residues. Losses at the gene ends were 5 bases for V and 1 base for J; bases not matched to a gene: 5. The CDR3 region has the DNA TGTGCCAGCAGTACCCGGGACAGGGGTTCCTACGAGCAGTACTTC. The encoded protein is CASSTRDRGSYEQYF.

This chain links TRBV14 with TRBJ2-7; perhaps TRBD1 as D (8 bases). V shed 4 bases and J shed 3 bases, with 19 bases lying between them. This CDR3 has 16 residues. Germline V gene lookup returns CDR1 SGHDN and CDR2 FVKESK. CDR3 region: CASSRGGTGLYYEQYF. DNA of the CDR3: TGTGCCAGCAGCCGGGGAGGGACAGGTTTATACTACGAGCAGTACTTC.

The gene calls are TRBV29-1 and TRBJ2-7, with 11 bases lining up with TRBD1. V was clipped by 2 bases and J by 4 bases; unmatched bases: 4. CDR1 is SQVTM, CDR2 ANQGSEA, per germline. This CDR3 spans 14 amino acids. As DNA, the CDR3 is TGCAGCGTTGAATTCGGGACAGGGGGATACGAGCAGTACTTC. Its translation: CSVEFGTGGYEQYF.

The chain combines TRBV12-5 with TRBJ1-5; 9 bases are a match to TRBD1. Germline V gene sequence: CDR1 LGHNT, CDR2 FRNRAP. This CDR3 spans 15 amino acids. Trimming took 6 bases from V and 4 from J; bases not matched to a gene: 7. In DNA form, the CDR3 reads TGTGCTAGTGGGAAACAGGGGGCTGGTAATCAGCCCCAGCATTTT. Its translation: CASGKQGAGNQPQHF.

This clone was seen just once. The J gene is TRBJ2-2, the V gene TRBV10-2; unclear D gene. The ends were cut back, 5 bases at V and 6 bases at J, with 7 bases in the middle. Germline loops: CDR1 WSHSY, CDR2 SAAADI. CDR3 length: 12 residues. In DNA form, the CDR3 reads TGCGCCAGCAGTTCCTTTCCCGGGGAGCTGTTTTTT. This codes for CASSSFPGELFF.

This rearrangement joins TRBV19 to TRBJ2-7; 8 bases line up with TRBD1. Trimming cost V 6 bases and J 0 bases; bases outside gene matches: 4. This CDR3 has 14 amino acids. Germline V CDR1 and CDR2: LNHDA, SQIVND (reference sequence). CDR3 loop: CASRTTGGSYEQYF. In DNA, the CDR3 is TGTGCCAGTAGGACAACAGGGGGCTCCTACGAGCAGTACTTC.

The chain recombines TRBV5-1 with TRBJ2-2; D is uncertain. The CDR3 runs to 17 residues. Germline assignment: CDR1 SGHRS and CDR2 YFSETQ. V was trimmed by 0 bases and J by 0 bases, leaving 12 bases between them. CDR3 residues: CASSLGAWQANTGELFF. The DNA of the CDR3 is TGCGCCAGCAGCTTGGGGGCCTGGCAGGCGAACACCGGGGAGCTGTTTTTT.

V gene TRBV6-5 combines with J gene TRBJ1-2; 7 positions agree with TRBD1. With 4 bases clipped from V and 6 bases from J, the junction kept 14 bases outside the gene matches. Germline loops: CDR1 MNHEY, CDR2 SVGAGI. The CDR3 extends over 16 amino acids. The chain's CDR3 is CASSSLGTALKDGYTF. The CDR3 DNA is TGTGCCAGCAGTTCCTTGGGGACAGCTTTAAAGGATGGCTACACCTTC.

The J gene is TRBJ1-3, the V gene TRBV7-6; maybe TRBD1 (6 bases). The CDR3 contains 16 residues. The germline CDR1 and CDR2 sequences are SGHVS and FNYEAQ. V was trimmed by 1 base and J by 0 bases, leaving 10 bases between them. The CDR3 DNA sequence: TGTGCCAGCAGCTTAGGACAGGCCTACTCTGGAAACACCATATATTTT. Its translation is CASSLGQAYSGNTIYF.

To note about this clone: Additional DNA sequences in this sample encode the identical CDR3. The chain employs TRBV28 and TRBJ2-7; the D is unclear. This CDR3 is 11 amino acids long. CDR1 and CDR2 (germline): MDHEN, SYDVKM. Trimming cost V 4 bases and J 3 bases, with 4 bases left between them. CDR3 sequence (DNA): TGTGCCAGCAGTTCATTCTACGAGCAGTACTTC. It specifies CASSSFYEQYF.

The chain is built from TRBV28 and TRBJ2-3; weak D call: TRBD1 (6 bases). With 2 bases removed from V and 2 bases from J, the gap between germline ends came to 8 bases. Germline V gene data show CDR1 as MDHEN and CDR2 as SYDVKM. The CDR3 contains 14 residues. The CDR3 nucleotides read TGTGCCAGCAGTTTAGGACAGCTCACAGATACGCAGTATTTT. Residues: CASSLGQLTDTQYF.

The chain links TRBV25-1 to TRBJ2-1, with a possible D match to TRBD2 (6 bases). V lost 1 base and J 8 bases, leaving 15 bases between the germline ends. The CDR3 covers 15 residues. Germline assignment: CDR1 MGHDK and CDR2 SYGVNS. Here the CDR3 DNA reads TGTGCCAGCAGTGAATTTAGCGGCAAAGATGATGAGCAGTTCTTC. Translating gives CASSEFSGKDDEQFF.